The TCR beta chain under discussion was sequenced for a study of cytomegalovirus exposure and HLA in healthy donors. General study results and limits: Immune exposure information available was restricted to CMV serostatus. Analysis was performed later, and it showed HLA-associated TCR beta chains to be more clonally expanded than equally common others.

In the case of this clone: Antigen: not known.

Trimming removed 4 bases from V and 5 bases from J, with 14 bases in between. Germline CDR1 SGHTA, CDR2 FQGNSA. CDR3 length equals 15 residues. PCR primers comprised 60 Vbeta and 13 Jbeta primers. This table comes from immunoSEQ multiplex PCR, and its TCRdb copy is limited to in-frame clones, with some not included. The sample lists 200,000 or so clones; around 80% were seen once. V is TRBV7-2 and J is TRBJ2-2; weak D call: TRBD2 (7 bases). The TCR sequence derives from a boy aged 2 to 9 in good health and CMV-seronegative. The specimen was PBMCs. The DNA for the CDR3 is TGTGCCAGCAGCTCCCCCGGGGGGCCGACCGGGGAGCTGTTTTTT. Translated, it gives CASSSPGGPTGELFF.